Listed below are T cell receptor beta chains from one sample, sequenced in a study of tumor T cells in aggressive B-cell lymphoma. Data came from immunoSEQ multiplex PCR; TCRdb stores just in-frame clones and leaves some out. This sample yields more than 2,500 clones, of which over 80% are seen a single time; 4.5% to 6% belongs to the top ten. Sequencing was performed on tumor tissue. Receptor source: an adult with diffuse large B cell lymphoma. The CDR3 runs from the conserved cysteine through the conserved F or W. Each record gives: V gene, J gene, D gene, clone size, CDR3 DNA, CDR3 protein. D genes are given only for firm matches. Rows give clone size only sometimes, using once, few, many, or a class for an expanded clone.

>TRBV6-5|TRBJ1-2|.|.
TGTGCCAGCAGTTACTCAACAGGGATCTATGGCTACACCTTC
CASSYSTGIYGYTF
>TRBV28|TRBJ2-5|.|once
TGTGCCAGCAGTTTTACTGAAAACCTGAGAGAGACCCAGTACTTC
CASSFTENLRETQYF
>TRBV7-6|TRBJ1-1|TRBD1|.
TGTGCCAGCAGCCAATACAGGGGGAACACTGAAGCTTTCTTT
CASSQYRGNTEAFF
>TRBV2|TRBJ2-5|.|once
TGTGCCAGCCAGGGGTTAGAGACCCAGTACTTC
CASQGLETQYF
>TRBV6-1|TRBJ1-5|.|.
TGTGCCAGCAGTGAAAGTTCCCCTAGGGGCGATCAGCCCCAGCATTTT
CASSESSPRGDQPQHF
>TRBV5-1|TRBJ2-3|.|.
TGCGCCAGCAGCTTGGGGTCAGCGCAGTATTTT
CASSLGSAQYF
>TRBV4-2|TRBJ2-5|.|.
TGTGCCAGCAGCCCGGAGGGACAGAGAGAAGAGACCCAGTACTTC
CASSPEGQREETQYF
>TRBV7-9|TRBJ2-3|.|.
TGTGCCAGCAGCCCCGGACATGTCACAGATACGCAGTATTTT
CASSPGHVTDTQYF
>TRBV10-3|TRBJ2-7|TRBD2|.
TGTGCCATCGGGACTAGCGGGAGCTACGAGCAGTACTTC
CAIGTSGSYEQYF
>TRBV5-1|TRBJ2-2|.|once
TGCGCCAGCAGCCTTCGGCGGGGAACCGGGGAGCTGTTTTTT
CASSLRRGTGELFF
>TRBV9|TRBJ2-3|.|.
TGTGCCAGCAGCGGTATGACGGGGGCAGATACGCAGTATTTT
CASSGMTGADTQYF
>TRBV27|TRBJ1-5|.|.
TGTGCCAGCAGTGTTAATAGCAATCAGCCCCAGCATTTT
CASSVNSNQPQHF
>TRBV5-4|TRBJ1-4|.|.
TGTGCCAGCAGCCCTCGACAGGACGGAAATGAAAAACTGTTTTTT
CASSPRQDGNEKLFF
>TRBV18|TRBJ1-1|TRBD1|once
TGTGCCAGCTCAGATACACGGGACAGGGGGTTGTACACTGAAGCTTTCTTT
CASSDTRDRGLYTEAFF
>TRBV4-1|TRBJ2-3|TRBD2|.
TGCGCCAGCAGCCATCGAGGTAGCGGGAGCTCGGGAGATACGCAGTATTTT
CASSHRGSGSSGDTQYF
>TRBV5-4|TRBJ2-3|TRBD2|few
TGTGCCAGCAGCGGCCCCCTAAGCGGGGGGGAGACAGATACGCAGTATTTT
CASSGPLSGGETDTQYF
>TRBV29-1|TRBJ1-4|.|.
TGCAGCGTTGGTACAGGGCTTAATGAAAAACTGTTTTTT
CSVGTGLNEKLFF
>TRBV29-1|TRBJ2-3|.|.
TGCAGCTCTAACACAGATACGCAGTATTTT
CSSNTDTQYF
>TRBV13|TRBJ1-1|TRBD1|.
TGTGCCAGCAGCTCCGACAGGGGATCGGTCTTGGCTGAAGCTTTCTTT
CASSSDRGSVLAEAFF
>TRBV7-6|TRBJ1-3|.|.
TGTGCCAGCAGTTGGGGGCGGATCTTCTCTGGAAACACCATATATTTT
CASSWGRIFSGNTIYF
>TRBV2|TRBJ1-2|.|.
TGTGCCAGCAGTTTCAACGGGGGATATGGCTACACCTTC
CASSFNGGYGYTF
>TRBV11-2|TRBJ1-2|TRBD1|.
TGTGCCAGCACCCCGACAGGGTCGGATGGCTACACCTTC
CASTPTGSDGYTF
>TRBV6-1|TRBJ1-2|.|.
TGTGCCAGCAGTGCAGGGCTCCATGGCTACACCTTC
CASSAGLHGYTF
>TRBV6-1|TRBJ1-5|TRBD1|.
TGTGCCAGCAGTGCACAGGGGGGTAATCAGCCCCAGCATTTT
CASSAQGGNQPQHF
>TRBV27|TRBJ1-1|.|.
TGTGCCAACGATCCTGGGCGGTTGGTCGGGGTCACTGAAGCTTTCTTT
CANDPGRLVGVTEAFF
>TRBV28|TRBJ2-5|TRBD2|.
TGTGCCAGCAGTCCTATAGCGGGGGGGTACGAGACCCAGTACTTC
CASSPIAGGYETQYF
>TRBV7-3|TRBJ2-3|TRBD2|.
TGTGCCAGCAGCTCCCGGGGTAGCGGGAGGGCAGGGGCAGATACGCAGTATTTT
CASSSRGSGRAGADTQYF
>TRBV5-4|TRBJ1-1|.|few
TGTGCCAGCAGCTTGGAGGCAGGGAACACTGAAGCTTTCTTT
CASSLEAGNTEAFF
>TRBV28|TRBJ2-2|TRBD1|.
TGTGCCAGCAGCGGATTTGGACAGGGGGACACCGGGGAGCTGTTTTTT
CASSGFGQGDTGELFF
>TRBV18|TRBJ2-5|.|.
TGTGCCAGCTCACCACCGGGTAGGAGCCTACGAGAGACCCAGTACTTC
CASSPPGRSLRETQYF
>TRBV6-4|TRBJ2-3|.|.
TGTGCCAGCAGCGAATCGGGGGTAACGACAGATACGCAGTATTTT
CASSESGVTTDTQYF
>TRBV5-4|TRBJ1-2|.|.
TGTGCTGCAGGTCGTAACTATGGCTACACCTTC
CAAGRNYGYTF
>TRBV10-1|TRBJ1-1|TRBD1|.
TGCGCCAGCAGTGAGTCGGCGACAGGGGGCACTGAAGCTTTCTTT
CASSESATGGTEAFF
>TRBV29-1|TRBJ2-2|.|.
TGCAGCGTTACCTCCCCGGAGGCGAACACCGGGGAGCTGTTTTTT
CSVTSPEANTGELFF
>TRBV6-5|TRBJ1-6|TRBD1|.
TGTGCCAGCAGTACGACAGGGTCTTCACCCCTCCACTTT
CASSTTGSSPLHF
>TRBV5-4|TRBJ2-6|.|.
TGTGCCAGCAGCTTGCACCCCATTCCAGTGGCTAGCTCTGGGGCCAACGTCCTGACTTTC
CASSLHPIPVASSGANVLTF
>TRBV5-6|TRBJ2-5|.|.
TGTGCCAGCAGCTTGGAACGGGGGGAGACCCAGTACTTC
CASSLERGETQYF